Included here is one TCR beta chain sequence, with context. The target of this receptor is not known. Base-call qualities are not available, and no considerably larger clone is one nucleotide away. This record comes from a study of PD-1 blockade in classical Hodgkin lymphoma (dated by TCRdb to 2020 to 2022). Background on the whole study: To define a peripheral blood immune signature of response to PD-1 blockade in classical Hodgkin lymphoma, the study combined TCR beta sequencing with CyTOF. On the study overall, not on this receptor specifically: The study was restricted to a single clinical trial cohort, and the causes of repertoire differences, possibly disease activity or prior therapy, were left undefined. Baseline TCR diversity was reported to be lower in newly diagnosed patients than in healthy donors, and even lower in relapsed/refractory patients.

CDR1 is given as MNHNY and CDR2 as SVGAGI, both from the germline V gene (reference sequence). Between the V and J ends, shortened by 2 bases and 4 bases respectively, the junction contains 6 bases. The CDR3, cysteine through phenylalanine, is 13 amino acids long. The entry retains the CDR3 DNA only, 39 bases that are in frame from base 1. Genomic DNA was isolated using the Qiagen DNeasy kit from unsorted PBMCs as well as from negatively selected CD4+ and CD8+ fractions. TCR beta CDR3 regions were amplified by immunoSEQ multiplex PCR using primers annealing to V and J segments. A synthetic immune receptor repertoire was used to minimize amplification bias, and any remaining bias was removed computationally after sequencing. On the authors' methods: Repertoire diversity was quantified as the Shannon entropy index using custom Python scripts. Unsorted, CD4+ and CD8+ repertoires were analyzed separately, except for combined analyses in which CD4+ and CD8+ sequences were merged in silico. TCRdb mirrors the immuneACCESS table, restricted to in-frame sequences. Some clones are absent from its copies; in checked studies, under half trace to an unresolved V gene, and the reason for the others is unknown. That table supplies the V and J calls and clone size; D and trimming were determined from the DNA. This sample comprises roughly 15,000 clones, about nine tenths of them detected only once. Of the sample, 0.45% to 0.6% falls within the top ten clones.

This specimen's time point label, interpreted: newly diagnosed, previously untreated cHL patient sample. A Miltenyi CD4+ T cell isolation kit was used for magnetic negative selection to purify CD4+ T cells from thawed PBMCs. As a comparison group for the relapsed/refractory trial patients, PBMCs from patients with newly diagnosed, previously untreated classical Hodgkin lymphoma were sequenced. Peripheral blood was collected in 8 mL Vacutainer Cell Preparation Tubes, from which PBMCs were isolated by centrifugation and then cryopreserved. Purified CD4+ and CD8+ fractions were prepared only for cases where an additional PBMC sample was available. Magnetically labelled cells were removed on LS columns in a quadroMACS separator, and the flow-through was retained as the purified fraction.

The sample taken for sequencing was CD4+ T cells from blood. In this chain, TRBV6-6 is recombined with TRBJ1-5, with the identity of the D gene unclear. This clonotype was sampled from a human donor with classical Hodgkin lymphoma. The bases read TGTGCCAGCAGTTACGGCGGGAATCAGCCCCAGCATTTT. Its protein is CASSYGGNQPQHF.